This T cell receptor beta chain is drawn from a study of beta chain features in type 1 diabetes. Findings of the study overall: Patients with type 1 diabetes showed fewer VDJ junction insertions and more deletions. In every one of the four CD4+ subsets, TCRB CDR3s were moderately but significantly shorter in Type 1 diabetes patients. Comparison showed that naive, central memory and Treg TCRB repertoires appeared more similar among patients than among healthy donors. Highly expressing activated T cells could be over-counted with a cDNA template.

Stem cell-like memory, regulatory, central memory and naive CD4+ cells were sorted via CD45RO/CCR7/CD25/CD127/CD95/CD27. Every bit of the isolated RNA underwent reverse transcription, so sequencing read expressed TCRB transcripts. The method was immunoSEQ multiplex PCR; TCRdb's version includes in-frame clones alone and lacks a portion of them. The profile shows 300,000 to 350,000 clones, around 9% of them singletons. The germline V gene encodes CDR1 SQVTM and CDR2 ANQGSEA. This CDR3 region has 13 residues. Trimming removed 4 bases from V and 0 bases from J, with 9 bases in between. This clone came up a few times. Its antigen remains unidentified.

Sequenced: central memory CD4+ T cells from blood. The chain is built from TRBV29-1 and TRBJ1-1, with no clear D. This TCR derives from a man between 25 and 39 years old with type 1 diabetes. CDR3 sequence reads: CSVASSMNTEAFF. The CDR3 DNA sequence: TGCAGCGTTGCGTCGAGTATGAACACTGAAGCTTTCTTT. The variable domain in full, with the rest retrieved from reference TRBV29-1 and TRBJ1-1, is SAVISQKPSRDICQRGTSLTIQCQVDSQVTMMFWYRQQPGQSLTLIATANQGSEATYESGFVIDKFPISRPNLTFSTLTVSNMSPEDSSIYLCSVASSMNTEAFFGQGTRLTVV.